The 5 T cell receptor beta chains below were found in one sample sequenced in a study of blood T cell repertoires in COVID-19. Sequencing used immunoSEQ multiplex PCR; TCRdb keeps in-frame clones, though not all of them. The table lists under 250,000 clones, around 86% of them singletons. The material sequenced was PBMCs or T cells enriched from blood (not recorded which). These receptors were obtained from a woman between 45 and 65 years old with acute COVID-19.

The CDR3 loop is CASSRETGMDQPQHF. The CDR3 nucleotides read TGCGCCAGCAGCCGAGAGACAGGGATGGATCAGCCCCAGCATTTT. V gene TRBV4-3 combines with J gene TRBJ1-5; 7 bases align to TRBD1. Trimming took 4 bases from V and 5 from J; bases not matched to a gene: 8. The CDR3 covers 15 residues. The germline CDR1 and CDR2 sequences are LGHNA and YSLEER.

This chain joins TRBV28 and TRBJ2-5; possible D gene TRBD2, 6 bases. The CDR3 loop spans 16 amino acids. Germline loops: CDR1 MDHEN, CDR2 SYDVKM. The V gene lost 3 bases and the J gene lost 5 bases, with 19 bases spanning the gap. CDR3 amino acids: CASSLPPGGIRETQYF. In DNA, the CDR3 is TGTGCCAGCAGTTTGCCCCCGGGCGGGATTCGGGAGACCCAGTACTTC.

This clone was picked up a small number of times. The rearrangement links TRBV18 to TRBJ1-5; the D gene is possibly TRBD1 (5 bases). Germline V gene sequence: CDR1 KGHSH, CDR2 LQKENI. The V gene lost 6 bases and the J gene lost 3 bases, with 15 bases spanning the gap. The CDR3 contains 15 residues. The CDR3 loop reads CASSAEGVINQPQHF. For the CDR3, the DNA is TGTGCCAGCTCCGCCGAAGGGGTCATCAATCAGCCCCAGCATTTT.

V is TRBV6-2 or TRBV6-3 and J is TRBJ2-7; 9 positions match TRBD2. Germline V gene lookup returns CDR1 MNHEY and CDR2 SVGEGT. Trimming removed 1 base from V and 6 bases from J; junction bases left unmatched: 10. The CDR3 loop spans 16 amino acids. CDR3 sequence: CASSYLRHRAGGEQYF. As DNA, the CDR3 is TGTGCCAGCAGTTACTTGAGACACAGAGCGGGGGGCGAGCAGTACTTC.

This rearrangement joins TRBV5-1 to TRBJ2-5, with TRBD2 matching 16 bases. Germline V gives CDR1 SGHRS, CDR2 YFSETQ. The CDR3 is made up of 17 amino acids. V dropped 4 bases and J dropped 5; count of bases not matched to a gene: 8. This CDR3 reads CASSQGLAGGRAETQYF. CDR3 DNA: TGCGCCAGCAGCCAGGGACTAGCGGGAGGGCGGGCGGAGACCCAGTACTTC.